These 30 T cell receptor beta chains were all obtained from the same sample, sequenced in a study of T cell responses to AZD1222 COVID-19 vaccine. Only in-frame clones appear in the TCRdb table, and some are missing; sequencing was by immunoSEQ multiplex PCR. This sample has about 150,000 clones, with 85% to 90% found just once. Source: peripheral blood, taken 28 days after the second AZD1222 dose. These receptors came from an adult who received the AZD1222 COVID-19 vaccine.

The chain is built from TRBV3-1 (or the pseudogene TRBV3-2) and TRBJ2-2; 8 nucleotides agree with TRBD2. Trimming removed 11 bases from V and 0 bases from J; junction bases left unmatched: 8. The germline CDR1 and CDR2 sequences are LGHDT and YNNKEL (reference sequence). The CDR3 runs 15 residues. The CDR3 here is CAAQTGLANTGELFF. The CDR3 DNA reads TGTGCCGCTCAAACGGGACTAGCGAACACCGGGGAGCTGTTTTTT.

This clone has just one count. V and J are TRBV4-3 and TRBJ2-7; D is uncertain. In germline, CDR1 is LGHNA, CDR2 YSLEER. The CDR3 sequence is 15 residues long. Trimming left V 4 bases short and J 4 bases short, with 17 bases between. The CDR3 sequence is CASSPSIELAYEQYF. CDR3 coding DNA: TGCGCCAGCAGCCCCTCCATTGAGCTCGCGTACGAGCAGTACTTC.

The rearrangement links TRBV7-3 to TRBJ2-1; D uncertain. This CDR3 is built from 14 residues. Germline V gives CDR1 SGHTA, CDR2 FQGTGA. The V gene lost 5 bases and the J gene lost 5 bases, with 13 bases spanning the gap. The CDR3 reads CASSRLGSNNEQFF. CDR3 in DNA: TGTGCCAGCAGCCGGCTGGGCAGCAACAATGAGCAGTTCTTC. The variable domain in full, completed from reference TRBV7-3 and TRBJ2-1, reads GAGVSQTPSNKVTEKGKYVELRCDPISGHTALYWYRQSLGQGPEFLIYFQGTGAADDSGLPNDRFFAVRPEGSVSTLKIQRTERGDSAVYLCASSRLGSNNEQFFGPGTRLTVL.

This chain uses TRBV7-8 with TRBJ2-7; 8 bases are shared with TRBD1. The V gene's germline CDR1 is SGHVS and CDR2 FQNEAQ. The CDR3 covers 16 residues. J was trimmed by 2 bases and V by 1 base; bases with no gene match: 7. The CDR3 DNA sequence: TGTGCCAGCAGCTTAGAAGGACAGGGTTTAGCCTACGAGCAGTACTTC. Translation gives CASSLEGQGLAYEQYF.

For the CDR3, the DNA is TGTGCCAGCAGGACTAGCGGGAGATACGAGCAGTACTTC. This translates into CASRTSGRYEQYF. J is TRBJ2-7 and V is TRBV12-3 or TRBV12-4; 12 nucleotides agree with TRBD2. After removal of 6 bases from V and 4 bases from J, the junction contained 1 base not matched to a gene. The CDR3 has 13 residues.

This chain links TRBV12-3 or TRBV12-4 with TRBJ2-6; D gene uncertain. CDR3 size: 13 residues. V dropped 6 bases and J dropped 2 bases, with 5 bases sitting between them. CDR3 loop: CASSQTGANVLTF. DNA for the CDR3: TGTGCCAGCAGCCAGACTGGGGCCAACGTCCTGACTTTC.

The chain uses TRBV6-2 or TRBV6-3 and TRBJ2-1; the match to TRBD2 covers 7 bases. The CDR3 loop spans 17 amino acids. Germline values: CDR1 MNHEY, CDR2 SVGEGT. The V gene end was trimmed by 2 bases and the J gene end by 5 bases; junction bases not matched to a gene: 12. CDR3 protein: CASSYTISGTIHNEQFF. DNA of the CDR3: TGTGCCAGCAGTTACACAATATCCGGGACTATACACAATGAGCAGTTCTTC.

This clone occurred once. V usage is TRBV11-2 and J usage is TRBJ2-1; D is ambiguous. V lost 0 bases and J 9 bases, leaving 12 bases between the germline ends. Germline V gives CDR1 SGHAT, CDR2 FQNNGV. The CDR3 has 14 amino acids. This CDR3 reads CASSLELTYGEQFF. CDR3 bases: TGTGCCAGCAGCTTAGAACTGACCTACGGTGAGCAGTTCTTC.

The V gene is TRBV27, the J gene TRBJ2-1, with D hard to call. This CDR3 is 15 amino acids long. Germline V gene sequence: CDR1 MNHEY, CDR2 SMNVEV (reference sequence). Trimming left V 1 base short and J 4 bases short, with 11 bases between. In DNA, the CDR3 is TGTGCCAGCAGTTTATTCTACTCGATTTACAATGAGCAGTTCTTC. Its protein product is CASSLFYSIYNEQFF.

The DNA for the CDR3 is TGTGCCAGCGCCCAGACAGCTTACACCGGGGAGCTGTTTTTT. Its protein product is CASAQTAYTGELFF. The chain joins TRBV19 to TRBJ2-2; a possible D gene is TRBD1 (5 bases). The germline V gene has CDR1 LNHDA and CDR2 SQIVND (reference sequence). Between the trimmed V and J ends, which lost 9 bases and 3 bases, there was a span of 14 bases. CDR3 length equals 14 residues.

This clone was recorded only once. The CDR3 protein is CASRTGTKAEAFF. The DNA for the CDR3 is TGTGCCAGCAGGACCGGCACGAAGGCTGAAGCTTTCTTT. This chain uses TRBV28 with TRBJ1-1; D remains unclear. The V gene's germline CDR1 is MDHEN and CDR2 SYDVKM. V lost 6 bases to trimming and J lost 6 bases, with 14 bases between them. The CDR3 is 13 amino acids. Supplemented by reference TRBV28 and TRBJ1-1, the full variable domain reads DVKVTQSSRYLVKRTGEKVFLECVQDMDHENMFWYRQDPGLGLRLIYFSYDVKMKEKGDIPEGYSVSREKKERFSLILESASTNQTSMYLCASRTGTKAEAFFGQGTRLTVV.

V and J are TRBV5-1 and TRBJ2-3, with D possibly TRBD1 on 5 matching bases. This CDR3 has 16 amino acids. Germline CDR1 reads SGHRS; CDR2 reads YFSETQ. Trimming took off 1 base at V and 0 bases at J, with 12 bases between the two ends. CDR3 DNA sequence: TGCGCCAGCAGCTTGAGGGGCAGACCTAGCACAGATACGCAGTATTTT. This codes for CASSLRGRPSTDTQYF.

This rearrangement joins TRBV10-3 to TRBJ1-1, with TRBD1 matching over 8 bases. CDR1 ENHRY and CDR2 SYGVKD come from the germline V gene. The V segment lost 6 bases and the J segment 4 bases; nucleotides outside the gene matches: 4. The length of the CDR3 is 13 residues. The CDR3 protein is CAIRGQESTEAFF. In nucleotides, the CDR3 is TGTGCCATCAGGGGACAGGAAAGCACTGAAGCTTTCTTT.

This rearrangement joins TRBV7-2 to TRBJ2-1; D not certain. The CDR3 runs to 16 residues. The V gene lost 1 base and the J gene lost 10 bases, with 20 bases spanning the gap. Germline CDR1 and CDR2: SGHTA and FQGNSA. CDR3 DNA sequence: TGTGCCAGCAGCTTAGTCGTGGTAGGCAGGCTTGGAGAGCAGTTCTTC. Translating it yields CASSLVVVGRLGEQFF.

The rearrangement uses TRBV4-1 and TRBJ1-6; D is perhaps TRBD1 (6 bases). The CDR3 consists of 19 residues. V lost 0 bases to trimming and J lost 10 bases, with 25 bases between them. The V gene's germline CDR1 is MGHRA and CDR2 YSYEKL. CDR3 in amino acids: CASSQDLVQFGGRGSPLHF. CDR3 DNA sequence: TGCGCCAGCAGCCAAGATCTCGTCCAATTCGGGGGGCGCGGATCACCCCTCCACTTT.

The DNA for the CDR3 is TGTGCCAGCAGTCCCTGGGGGGGGCAAATAAGCAATCAGCCCCAGCATTTT. Translating gives CASSPWGGQISNQPQHF. The chain uses TRBV28 and TRBJ1-5; tentative D call: TRBD1 (6 bases). Germline CDR1 is MDHEN and CDR2 is SYDVKM. The CDR3 extends over 17 amino acids. V was shortened by 5 bases and J by 1 base, with 18 bases between the two germline ends.

The genes are TRBV5-1 and TRBJ1-2, with TRBD1 identical over 12 bases. V was clipped by 4 bases and J by 8 bases; unmatched bases: 6. The V gene's germline CDR1 is SGHRS and CDR2 YFSETQ. The CDR3 is 14 amino acids. The CDR3 region has the DNA TGCGCCAGCAGCCCGGGACAGGGGGCTAGGGGCTACACCTTC. This encodes CASSPGQGARGYTF.

In the case of this clone: An end of the junction does not agree with germline; a read error may underlie this. This chain links TRBV10-1 with TRBJ2-7, with D possibly TRBD1 on 7 matching bases. Per the germline V gene, CDR1 is WNHNN and CDR2 is SYGVQD (reference sequence). The CDR3 loop spans 12 amino acids. The CDR3 here is CASRKGAGQQDF. The CDR3 bases are TGCGCCAGCCGAAAGGGGGCGGGACAACAGGACTTC.

The rearrangement uses TRBV19 and TRBJ1-1; unclear D gene. This CDR3 contains 14 residues. Looked up from germline, CDR1 is LNHDA and CDR2 is SQIVND (reference sequence). Trimming shortened V by 1 base and J by 1 base, and 7 bases separated the two germline ends. The CDR3, as DNA: TGTGCCAGTAGTATAGTTGGCTGGAACACTGAAGCTTTCTTT. It is translated as CASSIVGWNTEAFF.

J is TRBJ1-1 and V is TRBV29-1; 7 bases fit TRBD1. Germline trimming cut 0 bases from V and 6 bases from J; bases unmatched to any gene: 10. The CDR3 is 15 residues long. CDR1 and CDR2 (germline): SQVTM, ANQGSEA. CDR3 sequence reads: CSVEDRDSTIPEAFF. The CDR3 region has the DNA TGCAGCGTTGAAGACCGGGACAGTACCATTCCTGAAGCTTTCTTT.

This chain uses TRBV2 with TRBJ2-7; 11 nucleotides match TRBD2. The V segment lost 0 bases and the J segment 6 bases; nucleotides outside the gene matches: 1. The V gene's germline CDR1 is SNHLY and CDR2 FYNNEI. This CDR3 spans 14 amino acids. The CDR3 spells CASSEALAGGEQYF. CDR3 DNA: TGTGCCAGCAGTGAAGCTCTAGCGGGAGGCGAGCAGTACTTC.

This chain connects TRBV6-2 or TRBV6-3 to TRBJ1-5; TRBD1 matches 9 bases. The trim removed 6 bases at V and 6 bases at J, leaving 15 bases unmatched. CDR1 is MNHEY, CDR2 SVGEGT, per germline. The CDR3 loop spans 17 amino acids. CDR3 amino acids: CASSLYPDLTGGQPQHF. CDR3 nucleotide sequence: TGTGCCAGCAGCCTATACCCAGACTTGACAGGGGGTCAGCCCCAGCATTTT.

The genes are TRBV7-3 and TRBJ2-3; 8 bases line up with TRBD2. This CDR3 contains 14 residues. V was clipped by 5 bases and J by 4 bases; unmatched bases: 5. From germline, CDR1 is SGHTA and CDR2 FQGTGA. CDR3 sequence (DNA): TGTGCCAGCAGCCAAAGCGGGGGCCCAGATACGCAGTATTTT. Its protein is CASSQSGGPDTQYF.

The chain has TRBV7-3 and TRBJ2-1; 7 bases are a match to TRBD1. The CDR3 covers 13 residues. CDR1 SGHTA and CDR2 FQGTGA come from the germline V gene. V dropped 4 bases and J dropped 8; count of bases not matched to a gene: 5. The CDR3 DNA reads TGTGCCAGCAGCTCGTGGGACAGCCATGAGCAGTTCTTC. Protein sequence: CASSSWDSHEQFF. The full variable domain, rest sourced from reference TRBV7-3 and TRBJ2-1, is GAGVSQTPSNKVTEKGKYVELRCDPISGHTALYWYRQSLGQGPEFLIYFQGTGAADDSGLPNDRFFAVRPEGSVSTLKIQRTERGDSAVYLCASSSWDSHEQFFGPGTRLTVL.

The J gene is TRBJ2-5, the V gene TRBV7-9; D is ambiguous. The CDR3 length is 13 residues. V was trimmed by 5 bases and J by 1 base, leaving 8 bases between them. Germline values: CDR1 SEHNR, CDR2 FQNEAQ (reference sequence). CDR3 nucleotide sequence: TGTGCCAGCAGCCACACTCCCCAAGAGACCCAGTACTTC. Its protein product is CASSHTPQETQYF.

This sequence joins TRBV6-2 or TRBV6-3 and TRBJ1-6; D is unresolved. The CDR3 contains 15 residues. Trimming removed 1 base from V and 5 bases from J, with 9 bases in between. Germline loops: CDR1 MNHEY, CDR2 SVGEGT. The CDR3 DNA is TGTGCCAGCAGTTACTTGCCGGGCCATAATTCACCCCTCCACTTT. Translating gives CASSYLPGHNSPLHF.

The chain combines TRBV28 with TRBJ2-5; D is undetermined. Germline CDR1 reads MDHEN; CDR2 reads SYDVKM. V was clipped by 3 bases and J by 4 bases, with 6 bases between them. The CDR3 is 12 amino acids. In DNA, the CDR3 is TGTGCCAGCAGTTTGGGCCCAGAGACCCAGTACTTC. Protein product: CASSLGPETQYF.

In DNA form, the CDR3 reads TGTGCCAGCAGCCCCCTCGGCAATCAGCCCCAGCATTTT. It codes for CASSPLGNQPQHF. The V and J genes are TRBV3-1 (or the pseudogene TRBV3-2) and TRBJ1-5, with unresolved D. Germline-derived CDR1 and CDR2 are LGHDT and YNNKEL (reference sequence). V was cut by 4 bases and J by 2 bases, with 6 bases left in between. The CDR3 extends over 13 amino acids.

This clone was counted a single time. The chain couples TRBV19 to TRBJ1-5; 8 nucleotides match TRBD1. The CDR3 is 13 amino acids. CDR1 and CDR2 (germline): LNHDA, SQIVND (reference sequence). The ends lost 9 bases at V and 5 bases at J; junction bases unmatched: 6. The CDR3 region has the DNA TGTGCCAGCAACCTGGACAGGGATCAGCCCCAGCATTTT. Protein sequence: CASNLDRDQPQHF.

This chain links TRBV3-1 (or the pseudogene TRBV3-2) with TRBJ2-4; 9 positions agree with TRBD2. The CDR3 is 15 residues long. V shed 2 bases and J 8 bases; nucleotides not matched to a gene: 7. Germline V gene sequence: CDR1 LGHDT, CDR2 YNNKEL (reference sequence). The CDR3 coding sequence is TGTGCCAGCAGCCAACTTAGCGGGAGTCTGCACATTCAGTACTTC. Translated, it gives CASSQLSGSLHIQYF.